Below are 2 T cell receptor beta chains sequenced from a single sample in a study of T cells in Graves' hyperthyroidism and ophthalmopathy. The investigators amplified TCR beta CDR3 regions from RNA transcripts. Using the HTBI primer set, a first-round RT-PCR was run on the TCR CDR3. MiXCR was run by TCRdb on the multiplex PCR reads, yielding one entry per CDR3 protein. Here the sample spans roughly 510,000 distinct CDR3 sequences, around 20% being singletons. Sample: blood. These receptor sequences come from a man younger than 30 with Graves' hyperthyroidism.

This chain uses TRBV6-1 with TRBJ1-1; TRBD1 is a possible D gene (5 bases). CDR3 length: 15 residues. Trimming cost V 7 bases and J 2 bases, with 17 bases left between them. The germline gives CDR1 MNHNS, CDR2 SASEGT. DNA for the CDR3: TGTGCCAGCACGGAACAGGTAGTGGAAAACACTGAAGCTTTCTTT. Translation: CASTEQVVENTEAFF.

This clonotype was seen only a few times. DNA of the CDR3: TGTGCCAGCGGCAGTACCACTTCAGGGCAGGGGGCCTACGAGCAGTACTTC. As protein: CASGSTTSGQGAYEQYF. The chain combines TRBV6-1 with TRBJ2-7, with 7 bases that match TRBD1. This CDR3 is 17 amino acids long. J gave up 2 bases and V 8 bases, and 18 bases lay outside the gene matches. Germline CDR1 and CDR2: MNHNS and SASEGT.